These 3 T cell receptor beta chains share one sample of origin, sequenced in a study of tumor and adjacent non-tumor tissue in lung cancer. Three rounds of nested PCR, following a modified ARM-PCR protocol, produced the TCRbeta library. TCRdb reprocessed the multiplex PCR reads with MiXCR, giving one entry per CDR3 protein. This sample carries about 93,000 distinct CDR3 sequences, 65% to 75% of them seen once, and the ten largest clones take roughly 18%. This sample's RNA came from whole unsorted tissue. Input material: lung tumor tissue. The receptors derive from a man aged 60-69 years with non-small cell lung cancer.

Concerning this clonotype itself: One end of the junction does not line up with germline, which may come from a read error. The chain recombines TRBV6-2 or TRBV6-3 with TRBJ2-2; D may correspond to TRBD1 or TRBD2 (5 bases each). Per the germline V gene, CDR1 is MNHEY and CDR2 is SVGEGT. The CDR3 length is 15 residues. CDR3 coding DNA: TGTGCCAGCAGGGACATGGCGGAGTGGACCGGGGAACTGTTTTTT. It specifies CASRDMAEWTGELFF.

Details on this clonotype: A read error may produce the germline difference seen at one junction end. V is TRBV4-1 and J is TRBJ2-3; TRBD2 is a possible D gene (6 bases). The germline CDR1 and CDR2 sequences are MGHRA and YSYEKL. The CDR3 sequence is 16 residues long. The CDR3 coding sequence is TGCGCCTGCAGCGTTACGGAGGGAGCAGGTACAGATACGCAGTATTTT. Amino acid sequence: CACSVTEGAGTDTQYF.

The chain employs TRBV12-3 or TRBV12-4 and TRBJ2-7; D is uncertain. V was trimmed by 3 bases and J by 6 bases, leaving 18 bases between them. This CDR3 has 15 amino acids. The CDR3 protein is CASSFAPDGLLEQYF. The CDR3 DNA reads TGTGCCAGCAGTTTTGCTCCCGACGGCTTACTCGAGCAGTACTTC.